This record concerns one TCR beta chain sequence. Sequenced by immunoSEQ multiplex PCR; TCRdb stores in-frame clones only, minus some. This table has about 58,000 clones, about 88% appearing once. The record originates from a study of blood T cell repertoires in COVID-19. Germline lookup yields CDR1 MNHEY and CDR2 SVGAGI. Trimming removed 2 bases from V and 2 bases from J, with 15 bases in between. This CDR3 region has 16 residues. The genes are TRBV6-5 and TRBJ1-1, with a weak D call TRBD1 (5 bases). Sequencing was performed on peripheral blood. This TCR was sampled from a woman aged 55-70 years with active COVID-19. The DNA of the CDR3 is TGTGCCAGCAGTTACCCGACTCTCGGGGGTAACACTGAAGCTTTCTTT. It specifies CASSYPTLGGNTEAFF.